One and the same sample provided the 30 T cell receptor beta chains below, sequenced in a study of CD8+CD57+ T cells in acquired aplastic anemia. Genomic DNA templated the TCR beta VDJ and CDR3 profiling. TCRdb recomputed calls from the reads with MiXCR, one row per CDR3 protein. This sample has around 170,000 distinct CDR3 sequences, with roughly 63% found just once. Sample: sorted CD4+, CD8+, or CD8+CD57+ T cells (not recorded which) from PBMCs. The receptors were sampled from a human donor in good health.

This clonotype was found a few times. V is TRBV2 and J is TRBJ2-1, with 10 bases lining up with TRBD1. V was clipped by 6 bases and J by 7 bases; unmatched bases: 9. The CDR3 is made up of 15 amino acids. CDR1 is SNHLY and CDR2 is FYNNEI in the germline V gene. The CDR3 here is CASREGTGEWNEQFF. CDR3 in DNA: TGTGCCAGCAGGGAGGGGACAGGGGAGTGGAATGAGCAGTTCTTC. Using reference TRBV2 and TRBJ2-1 for the parts outside the CDR3, the full variable domain is EPEVTQTPSHQVTQMGQEVILRCVPISNHLYFYWYRQILGQKVEFLVSFYNNEISEKSEIFDDQFSVERPDGSNFTLKIRSTKLEDSAMYFCASREGTGEWNEQFFGPGTRLTVL.

This rearrangement joins TRBV27 to TRBJ2-7; 8 positions agree with TRBD1. The CDR3 runs to 16 residues. Germline V gene lookup returns CDR1 MNHEY and CDR2 SMNVEV (reference sequence). Losses at the gene ends were 4 bases for V and 0 bases for J; bases not matched to a gene: 8. For the CDR3, the DNA is TGTGCCAGCAGTTCACAGGGGGACGGGAGCTCCTACGAGCAGTACTTC. Protein sequence: CASSSQGDGSSYEQYF.

This clonotype was observed a handful of times. For the CDR3, the DNA is TGTGCCACCAGTGGCCAATCGGCGCAGGGCTACACCTTC. Protein sequence: CATSGQSAQGYTF. This chain connects TRBV24-1 to TRBJ1-2; D call uncertain. The germline V and J ends were trimmed by 5 bases and 8 bases, with 14 bases remaining between them. CDR1 KGHDR and CDR2 SFDVKD come from the germline V gene. The CDR3 length is 13 residues.

The CDR3 DNA follows: TGTGCCATCAGTGAGTCTATGGGGGCGGCTGAAGCTTTCTTT. Amino acid sequence: CAISESMGAAEAFF. The chain links TRBV10-3 to TRBJ1-1; tentative D call: TRBD1 (6 bases). The V and J ends lost 0 bases and 6 bases respectively, with 11 bases between them. CDR1 and CDR2 (germline): ENHRY, SYGVKD. The CDR3 sequence is 14 residues long.

DNA for the CDR3: TGCAGCGGGATGACAGGGGCAGGGTACAATGAGCAGTTCTTC. Translation gives CSGMTGAGYNEQFF. The chain couples TRBV29-1 to TRBJ2-1; the match to TRBD1 covers 8 bases. The trim removed 7 bases at V and 4 bases at J, leaving 9 bases unmatched. CDR1 is SQVTM and CDR2 is ANQGSEA in the germline V gene. The CDR3 spans 14 residues.

This chain joins TRBV7-2 and TRBJ2-3; 13 bases fit TRBD2. Germline loops: CDR1 SGHTA, CDR2 FQGNSA. V shed 1 base, J shed 2 bases, and the junction held 9 bases outside the gene matches. The CDR3 contains 19 residues. CDR3 loop: CASSLGRRLAGGSTDTQYF. The CDR3 DNA reads as TGTGCCAGCAGCTTAGGTCGTCGACTAGCGGGGGGCTCCACAGATACGCAGTATTTT.

This sequence joins TRBV29-1 and TRBJ2-7, with unresolved D. The ends were cut back, 6 bases at V and 3 bases at J, with 12 bases in the middle. The germline V gene encodes CDR1 SQVTM and CDR2 ANQGSEA. This CDR3 has 12 amino acids. The CDR3 region has the DNA TGCAGCGTATGGACCGATATCTACGAGCAGTACTTC. Translated: CSVWTDIYEQYF.

This clonotype was counted many times. The gene calls are TRBV30 and TRBJ2-5; D remains unclear. There are 12 residues in the CDR3. Trimming left V 0 bases short and J 0 bases short, with 2 bases between. Germline V gene lookup returns CDR1 GTSNPN and CDR2 SVGIG (reference sequence). Written as DNA, the CDR3 is TGTGCCTGGAGTGTCTACCAAGAGACCCAGTACTTC. This gives the protein CAWSVYQETQYF.

The rearrangement uses TRBV9 and TRBJ1-2; no definite D call. The CDR3 length is 11 residues. V lost 4 bases and J 8 bases, leaving 9 bases between the germline ends. CDR1 SGDLS and CDR2 YYNGEE come from the germline V gene. The CDR3 nucleotides are TGTGCCAGCAGCACCAGTCGGGGCTACACCTTC. This gives the protein CASSTSRGYTF.

Details on this clonotype: Possible read error: a much larger clone is one base away. V usage is TRBV6-1 and J usage is TRBJ2-2; D is undetermined. V dropped 5 bases and J dropped 9 bases, with 7 bases sitting between them. The CDR3 is 11 amino acids. Germline lookup yields CDR1 MNHNS and CDR2 SASEGT. DNA of the CDR3: TGTGCCAGCAGTTCGAGACGGGAGCTGTTTTTT. This encodes CASSSRRELFF.

This CDR3 reads CSAREERGDEKLFF. CDR3 DNA: TGCAGTGCTAGAGAGGAAAGGGGGGATGAAAAACTGTTTTTT. V is TRBV20-1 and J is TRBJ1-4; a possible D gene is TRBD1 (6 bases). The germline V and J ends were trimmed by 0 bases and 6 bases, with 11 bases remaining between them. CDR1 is DFQATT and CDR2 is SNEGSKA in the germline V gene (reference sequence). The CDR3 runs to 14 residues.

This clonotype has ten or more counts. The V gene is TRBV7-4, the J gene TRBJ1-5, with D unclear. Germline V lookup: CDR1 SGHVT, CDR2 SQSDAQ. There are 12 residues in the CDR3. Trimming removed 10 bases at V and 9 bases at J, with 16 bases between. The CDR3 DNA sequence: TGTGCCAACCATTCCGGCTGCACGCCCCAGCATTTT. Translation gives CANHSGCTPQHF.

In this sample, this clonotype turned up many times. V is TRBV3-1 and J is TRBJ2-7; TRBD1 is a possible D gene (6 bases). The V gene's germline CDR1 is LGHDT and CDR2 YNNKEL (reference sequence). The CDR3 spans 14 residues. V lost 4 bases, J lost 6 bases, and 16 bases lay in between. CDR3 DNA sequence: TGTGCCAGCAGCCCCTGGACAGCTTACGGCGAGCAGTACTTC. This gives the protein CASSPWTAYGEQYF.

DNA for the CDR3: TGTGCCACCAGTGATTCAGGGTGGAGCACAGATACGCAGTATTTT. The encoded protein is CATSDSGWSTDTQYF. The chain has TRBV24-1 and TRBJ2-3; D perhaps matches TRBD1 (5 bases). Trimming shortened V by 2 bases and J by 0 bases, and 8 bases separated the two germline ends. Germline V lookup: CDR1 KGHDR, CDR2 SFDVKD. The CDR3 spans 15 residues.

A note on this clonotype: Germline and junction disagree at one end, which may indicate a read error. The chain couples TRBV10-3 to TRBJ2-7; D perhaps matches TRBD2 (6 bases). The germline V gene encodes CDR1 ENHRY and CDR2 SYGVKD. This CDR3 spans 14 amino acids. This chain's CDR3 is CAISGRTGSYERYF. The CDR3 DNA sequence: TGTGCCATCAGTGGGAGGACCGGGAGCTACGAGCGGTACTTC.

The V and J genes are TRBV4-1 and TRBJ1-1, with TRBD1 as a possible D gene (6 bases). The CDR3 sequence is 15 residues long. The V and J ends lost 0 bases and 6 bases respectively, with 14 bases between them. The germline gives CDR1 MGHRA, CDR2 YSYEKL. DNA for the CDR3: TGCGCCAGCAGCCAAGAAGGGGGGAGTTCTCCTGAAGCTTTCTTT. This gives the protein CASSQEGGSSPEAFF.

Many counts were recorded for this clonotype. CDR3 DNA: TGTGCCAGCAGTGAGCTGGGACTAGCGGGATTGATAGATACGCAGTATTTT. Translated: CASSELGLAGLIDTQYF. The chain combines TRBV25-1 with TRBJ2-3; 13 nucleotides align to TRBD2. Germline loops: CDR1 MGHDK, CDR2 SYGVNS. The CDR3 totals 17 residues. V shed 3 bases and J 5 bases; nucleotides not matched to a gene: 8.

The chain employs TRBV9 and TRBJ2-3, with TRBD2 matching over 10 bases. Germline CDR1 SGDLS, CDR2 YYNGEE. The V and J ends lost 4 bases and 3 bases, in that order; junction bases with no gene match: 5. The CDR3 length is 15 residues. In nucleotides, the CDR3 is TGTGCCAGCAGCTACGGAGCGGGGGGGACAGATACGCAGTATTTT. Translating gives CASSYGAGGTDTQYF.

The chain combines TRBV10-1 with TRBJ2-1; 9 bases align to TRBD1. CDR1 is WNHNN, CDR2 SYGVQD, per germline (reference sequence). The CDR3 length is 14 residues. V shed 5 bases and J 5 bases; nucleotides not matched to a gene: 4. Here the CDR3 DNA reads TGCGCCAGCAGTCGACAGGGGGGACACAATGAGCAGTTCTTC. Protein sequence: CASSRQGGHNEQFF.

The CDR3 spells CSARPGTGIQETQYF. The CDR3 DNA follows: TGCAGTGCTAGGCCCGGGACAGGGATCCAAGAGACCCAGTACTTC. V gene TRBV20-1 combines with J gene TRBJ2-5; TRBD1 aligns across 9 bases. The CDR3 spans 15 residues. CDR1 is DFQATT and CDR2 is SNEGSKA in the germline V gene (reference sequence). J lost 1 base, V lost 3 bases, and 6 bases had no gene match.

The table lists this clonotype with a few counts. The chain is built from TRBV19 and TRBJ1-1; the D gene is possibly TRBD1 (6 bases). Germline V lookup: CDR1 LNHDA, CDR2 SQIVND (reference sequence). CDR3 length equals 13 residues. Trimming removed 0 bases at V and 6 bases at J, with 8 bases between. The CDR3 is CASSIDRGAEAFF. DNA of the CDR3: TGTGCCAGTAGTATAGACAGGGGCGCTGAAGCTTTCTTT.

V and J are TRBV7-8 and TRBJ2-5, with 12 nucleotides matching TRBD2. The length of the CDR3 is 17 residues. CDR1 and CDR2 (germline): SGHVS, FQNEAQ. V trimming: 5 bases; J trimming: 7 bases; junction bases outside the gene matches: 14. CDR3 region: CASSPQLAGGPRATQYF. The DNA for the CDR3 is TGTGCCAGCAGCCCGCAACTAGCGGGAGGACCCCGAGCGACCCAGTACTTC.

This clonotype has at least ten counts. This rearrangement joins TRBV7-9 to TRBJ2-7; D possibly corresponds to TRBD2 (6 bases). Trimming cost V 1 base and J 4 bases, with 11 bases left between them. Looked up from germline, CDR1 is SEHNR and CDR2 is FQNEAQ (reference sequence). The CDR3 length is 14 residues. The CDR3 DNA reads as TGTGCCAGCAGCTTAGTGGTCGGGGGTTACGAGCAGTACTTC. Translated, it gives CASSLVVGGYEQYF.

The rearrangement links TRBV10-3 to TRBJ1-2; 11 bases fit TRBD1. The CDR3 is 13 residues long. The ends lost 11 bases at V and 7 bases at J; junction bases unmatched: 9. The germline V gene has CDR1 ENHRY and CDR2 SYGVKD. CDR3 residues: CASSGQGAFGYTF. CDR3 DNA: TGTGCCTCAAGTGGACAGGGGGCCTTTGGCTACACCTTC.

This clonotype showed up many times. The V gene is TRBV6-6, the J gene TRBJ2-1, with D possibly TRBD2 on 6 matching bases. Germline V CDR1 and CDR2: MNHNY, SVGAGI (reference sequence). Deletions cut 6 bases from V and 7 bases from J, with 10 bases between. This CDR3 is built from 12 residues. The CDR3 loop reads CASSRTTNEQFF. Here the CDR3 DNA reads TGTGCCAGCAGCCGGACTACTAATGAGCAGTTCTTC.

This clonotype was found a few times. The V and J genes are TRBV27 and TRBJ1-5; the match to TRBD1 covers 7 bases. V lost 5 bases to trimming and J lost 7 bases; unmatched junction nucleotides: 11. The germline CDR1 and CDR2 sequences are MNHEY and SMNVEV (reference sequence). The CDR3 covers 15 residues. CDR3 nucleotides: TGTGCCAGCAGTCCCCGGGACAGTGGGAACCAGCCCCAGCATTTT. It translates to CASSPRDSGNQPQHF.

This clonotype was picked up a small number of times. V and J are TRBV29-1 and TRBJ2-7; TRBD1 is a possible D gene (6 bases). The CDR3 sequence is 14 residues long. V gave up 3 bases and J gave up 4 bases, with 16 bases separating them. Germline values: CDR1 SQVTM, CDR2 ANQGSEA. DNA for the CDR3: TGCAGCGTTGAGGACCGCTCCGGACAGTACGAGCAGTACTTC. This encodes CSVEDRSGQYEQYF.

V and J are TRBV2 and TRBJ2-5; 12 positions match TRBD2. The CDR3 sequence is 15 residues long. Germline assignment: CDR1 SNHLY and CDR2 FYNNEI. The junction had 6 bases not matched to a gene; V was cut back by 3 bases and J by 7 bases. This CDR3 is CASSEPLAGGGTQYF. The CDR3 bases are TGTGCCAGCAGTGAGCCCCTAGCGGGGGGGGGGACCCAGTACTTC.

The chain carries TRBV2 and TRBJ2-5; 7 bases line up with TRBD1. Germline V gene lookup returns CDR1 SNHLY and CDR2 FYNNEI. The CDR3 totals 15 residues. Losses at the gene ends were 7 bases for V and 3 bases for J; bases not matched to a gene: 11. As DNA, the CDR3 is TGTGCCAGCAACTCGAACCAGGGGGTCGAAGAGACCCAGTACTTC. Protein sequence: CASNSNQGVEETQYF. The complete variable domain, with remaining parts taken from reference TRBV2 and TRBJ2-5, reads EPEVTQTPSHQVTQMGQEVILRCVPISNHLYFYWYRQILGQKVEFLVSFYNNEISEKSEIFDDQFSVERPDGSNFTLKIRSTKLEDSAMYFCASNSNQGVEETQYFGPGTRLLVL.

The chain carries TRBV7-9 and TRBJ2-1; 10 bases agree with TRBD2. CDR3 size: 16 residues. The V gene's germline CDR1 is SEHNR and CDR2 FQNEAQ (reference sequence). Trimming cost V 1 base and J 5 bases; bases outside gene matches: 5. CDR3 sequence: CASSLGASGGHNEQFF. CDR3 in DNA: TGTGCCAGCAGCTTAGGGGCTAGCGGGGGACACAATGAGCAGTTCTTC.